Listed below are T cell receptor beta chains from one sample, sequenced in a study of vaccination effects on CD4 cells after COVID-19. What these receptors recognize is not known. Libraries were prepared by immunoSEQ multiplex PCR; TCRdb keeps only in-frame clonotypes and omits some of them. Of around 83,000 clones listed, approximately 74% were seen once; the top ten hold approximately 1.7%. Sample: CD4+ T cells from PBMCs cultured with HCoV-229E spike peptides, taken before COVID-19 vaccination. The receptors originated from a human donor who received a COVID-19 vaccine. Both conserved end residues are part of each CDR3. The D gene is left open where the match is weak. A row's size may be missing; if present it is once, few, many or a size class.

D: TRBD2
J: TRBJ2-1
size: .
V: TRBV29-1
CDR3: CSVAPRLAGTGDEQFF
DNA: TGCAGCGTTGCCCCCAGGCTAGCGGGGACCGGGGATGAGCAGTTCTTC

D: .
J: TRBJ1-3
size: .
V: TRBV10-3
CDR3: CAISESGDSGNTIYF
DNA: TGTGCCATCAGTGAGAGTGGGGACTCTGGAAACACCATATATTTT

D: TRBD1
J: TRBJ1-4
size: .
V: TRBV19
CDR3: CASSMPIISGQGGGSRNEKLFF
DNA: TGTGCCAGTAGTATGCCCATTATTTCCGGACAGGGTGGGGGGTCTCGGAATGAAAAACTGTTTTTT

D: .
J: TRBJ1-6
size: few
V: TRBV9
CDR3: CASSPKGLNSPLHF
DNA: TGTGCCAGCAGCCCCAAGGGTCTTAATTCACCCCTCCACTTT

D: TRBD1
J: TRBJ1-5
size: .
V: TRBV30
CDR3: CAWSHRDRGPRQPQHF
DNA: TGTGCCTGGAGTCACCGGGACAGGGGGCCTAGGCAGCCCCAGCATTTT

D: .
J: TRBJ2-1
size: .
V: TRBV24-1
CDR3: CATKGLNYNEQFF
DNA: TGTGCCACTAAGGGACTGAACTACAATGAGCAGTTCTTC

D: .
J: TRBJ1-6
size: .
V: TRBV3-1/TRBV3-2
CDR3: CASSPGGSYNSPLHF
DNA: TGTGCCAGCAGCCCCGGCGGGAGCTATAATTCACCCCTCCACTTT

D: TRBD1
J: TRBJ1-1
size: .
V: TRBV28
CDR3: CASSLALGQTAFF
DNA: TGTGCCAGCAGTTTAGCTCTGGGACAGACGGCTTTCTTT

D: .
J: TRBJ2-3
size: .
V: TRBV11-2
CDR3: CASSQRGGLWADTQYF
DNA: TGTGCCAGCAGCCAAAGGGGGGGCCTTTGGGCAGATACGCAGTATTTT

D: TRBD2
J: TRBJ2-4
size: .
V: TRBV5-8
CDR3: CASSSKLLAGGPSIQYF
DNA: TGTGCCAGCAGCTCGAAACTCCTAGCGGGGGGGCCGAGCATTCAGTACTTC

D: .
J: TRBJ1-4
size: .
V: TRBV3-1/TRBV3-2
CDR3: CASSRNEKLFF
DNA: TGTGCCAGCAGCCGGAATGAAAAACTGTTTTTT